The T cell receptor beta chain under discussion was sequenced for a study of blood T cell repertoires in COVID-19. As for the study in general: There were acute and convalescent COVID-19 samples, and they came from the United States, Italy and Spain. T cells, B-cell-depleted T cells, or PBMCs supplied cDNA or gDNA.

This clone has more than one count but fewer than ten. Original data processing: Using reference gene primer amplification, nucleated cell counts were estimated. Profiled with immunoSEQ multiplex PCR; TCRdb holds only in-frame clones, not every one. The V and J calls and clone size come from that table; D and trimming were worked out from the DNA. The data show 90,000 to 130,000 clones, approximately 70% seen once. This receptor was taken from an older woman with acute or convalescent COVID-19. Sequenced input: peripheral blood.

CDR3 residues: CASSRSWTGPNTEAFF. In DNA form, the CDR3 reads TGTGCCAGCAGCCGTTCGTGGACAGGTCCGAACACTGAAGCTTTCTTT. This rearrangement joins TRBV3-1 (or the pseudogene TRBV3-2) to TRBJ1-1, with 7 bases identical to TRBD1. Germline V gene sequence: CDR1 LGHDT, CDR2 YNNKEL (reference sequence). The trim removed 4 bases at V and 1 base at J, leaving 9 bases unmatched. The CDR3 is 16 amino acids.